This T cell receptor beta chain was retrieved from a study of CXCR3-negative and CXCR3-positive naive CD8 T cells. Across the study: The libraries yielded 130 million to 150 million TRB reads, about 1.5 +/- 0.3 million each. Findings and limits, study-wide: Similar TRBV-TRBJ gene usage was seen in naive CXCR3-negative and CXCR3-positive cells, but not in memory cells.

This CDR3 has 15 residues. From germline, CDR1 is LGHDT and CDR2 YNNKEL (reference sequence). It was by 5' RACE with UMI labels that the TRB cDNA libraries were prepared. TCRdb reanalyzed the 5' RACE reads, giving one entry per CDR3 protein sequence and no DNA. This listing includes about 92,000 distinct CDR3 sequences. With respect to this clonotype: Its antigen remains unknown.

The sequence was collected from a human donor in good health. Some clones in this sample may be carry-over from other donors' samples. The V gene is TRBV3-1, the J gene TRBJ2-1; without DNA, the TCRdb call of TRBD1 cannot be checked. The sample was naive CXCR3- CD8+ T cells from blood. The subset was: CD45RO-CCR7+CD27+CD95- naive CD8+ T cells lacking CXCR3 (TNR3-). CDR3 protein: CASSPAGRGNNEQFF.